This TCR beta chain was recorded in a study of Ad26.COV2.S vaccination and SARS-CoV-2 variants. Findings and caveats of the study: The TCR breadth and depth analyses may have understated or missed part of the total T cell responses. Recipients of either vaccine or placebo displayed similar breadth of non-spike TCRs.

Treatment meaning: around 19 received Ad26.COV2.S at low or high dose, single or two shots; 5 received placebo; per-sample allocation not given. Day 63 after the first vaccine or placebo injection was the time point for sampling. The sample came from a Boston adult aged 18-55 years. Germline CDR1 and CDR2: SNHLY and FYNNEI. Trimming at V came to 6 bases and at J to 2 bases, leaving 4 bases not matched to a gene. The CDR3 totals 14 residues. Sequencing was performed with immunoSEQ multiplex PCR; in TCRdb, only in-frame clones are kept and a portion is missing. The data hold 300,000 to 400,000 clones, with approximately 84% observed a single time. Comments on this clone: Its antigen is not known.

The specimen was peripheral blood, collected in a trial of Ad26.COV2.S vaccine versus placebo. The chain links TRBV2 to TRBJ2-3; TRBD1 agrees at 8 bases. This receptor was identified in a person aged 18-65 years who received the Ad26.COV2.S COVID-19 vaccine or a placebo. The DNA of the CDR3 is TGTGCCAGCAGCCCCCAGGGGGCCACAGATACGCAGTATTTT. Amino acid sequence: CASSPQGATDTQYF.